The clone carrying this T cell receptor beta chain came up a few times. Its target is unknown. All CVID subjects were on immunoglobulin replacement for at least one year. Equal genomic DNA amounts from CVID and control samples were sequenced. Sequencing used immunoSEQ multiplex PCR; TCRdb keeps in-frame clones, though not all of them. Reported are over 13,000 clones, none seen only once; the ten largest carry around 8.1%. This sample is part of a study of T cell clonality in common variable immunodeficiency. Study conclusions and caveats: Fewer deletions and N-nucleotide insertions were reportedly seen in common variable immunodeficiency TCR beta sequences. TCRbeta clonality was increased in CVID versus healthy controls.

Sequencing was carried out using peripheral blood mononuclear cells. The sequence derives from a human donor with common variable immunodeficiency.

Partial CDR3 DNA: TGTGCCAGCTCACCCCGGGGTCTTCGGAACACTGAA. Translating gives CASSPRGLRNTE. The complete CDR3 protein is CASSPRGLRNTEAFF. The chain joins TRBV18 to TRBJ1-1; no definite D call. The read ends 3 residues shy of where the CDR3 ends; the end is completed using the germline J gene. V lost 3 bases, J lost 1 base, and 12 bases lay in between. Germline CDR1 is KGHSH and CDR2 is LQKENI. There are 15 residues in the CDR3.